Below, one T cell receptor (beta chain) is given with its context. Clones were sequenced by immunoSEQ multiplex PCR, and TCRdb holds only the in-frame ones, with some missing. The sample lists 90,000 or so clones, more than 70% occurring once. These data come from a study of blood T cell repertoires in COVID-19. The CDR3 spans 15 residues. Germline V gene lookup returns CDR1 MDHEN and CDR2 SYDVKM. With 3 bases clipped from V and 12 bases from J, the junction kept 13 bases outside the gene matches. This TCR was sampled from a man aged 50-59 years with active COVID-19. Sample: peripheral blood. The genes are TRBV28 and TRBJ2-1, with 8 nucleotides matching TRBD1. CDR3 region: CASSFRDRITMMQFF. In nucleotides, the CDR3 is TGTGCCAGCAGTTTCCGGGACAGGATTACAATGATGCAGTTCTTC.